This T cell receptor (beta chain) was profiled in a study of T cell responses to AZD1222 COVID-19 vaccine. Overall study: Researchers grouped second doses given at about 4 or about 12 weeks into one pool.

Using immunoSEQ multiplex PCR, the repertoire was profiled, and TCRdb retains in-frame clones only, with some absent. The sample holds some 49,000 clones, around three quarters seen once. V lost 0 bases to trimming and J lost 6 bases, with 12 bases between them. The CDR3 consists of 15 residues. The V gene's germline CDR1 is SGHDT and CDR2 YYEEEE. This specimen consisted of peripheral blood, obtained on day 0 of AZD1222 vaccination. V and J are TRBV5-6 and TRBJ2-2, with D possibly TRBD2 on 5 matching bases. The TCR originated in an adult in good health. The CDR3 DNA is TGTGCCAGCAGCTTGGTTTCGGGGTGGGCCGGGGAGCTGTTTTTT. Amino acids: CASSLVSGWAGELFF. The variable domain in full, with the rest retrieved from reference TRBV5-6 and TRBJ2-2, is DAGVTQSPTHLIKTRGQQVTLRCSPKSGHDTVSWYQQALGQGPQFIFQYYEEEERQRGNFPDRFSGHQFPNYSSELNVNALLLGDSALYLCASSLVSGWAGELFFGEGSRLTVL.